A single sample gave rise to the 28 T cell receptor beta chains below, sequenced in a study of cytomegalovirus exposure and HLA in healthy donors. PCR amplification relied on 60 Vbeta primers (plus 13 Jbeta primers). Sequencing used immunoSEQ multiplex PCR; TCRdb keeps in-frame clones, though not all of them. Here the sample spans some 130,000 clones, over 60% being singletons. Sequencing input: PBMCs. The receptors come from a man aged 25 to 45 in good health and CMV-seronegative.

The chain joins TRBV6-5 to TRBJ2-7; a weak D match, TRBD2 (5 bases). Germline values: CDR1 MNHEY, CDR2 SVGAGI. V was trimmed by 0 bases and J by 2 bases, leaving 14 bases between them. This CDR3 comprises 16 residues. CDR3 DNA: TGTGCCAGCAGTTACTCGTTAGGCGGGCCGACCTACGAGCAGTACTTC. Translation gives CASSYSLGGPTYEQYF.

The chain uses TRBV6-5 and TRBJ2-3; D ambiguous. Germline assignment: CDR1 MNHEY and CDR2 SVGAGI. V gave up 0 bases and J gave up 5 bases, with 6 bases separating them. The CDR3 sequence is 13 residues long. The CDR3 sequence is CASSYSRVDTQYF. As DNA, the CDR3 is TGTGCCAGCAGTTACTCGCGTGTAGATACGCAGTATTTT.

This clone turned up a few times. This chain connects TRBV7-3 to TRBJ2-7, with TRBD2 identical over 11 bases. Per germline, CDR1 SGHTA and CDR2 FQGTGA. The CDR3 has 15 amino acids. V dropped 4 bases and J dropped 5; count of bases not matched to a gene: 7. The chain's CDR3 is CASSSVAGGPHEQYF. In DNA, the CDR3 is TGTGCCAGCAGCTCGGTAGCGGGAGGGCCCCACGAGCAGTACTTC.

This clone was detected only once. The DNA of the CDR3 is TGTGCCAGCAGTCTAGGACACCCAAAGGAGTCTAGCACAGATACGCAGTATTTT. It translates to CASSLGHPKESSTDTQYF. The chain joins TRBV27 to TRBJ2-3, with a tentative D call TRBD1 (5 bases). Germline V lookup: CDR1 MNHEY, CDR2 SMNVEV (reference sequence). This CDR3 is 18 amino acids long. Trimming stripped 5 bases from V and 0 bases from J, with 21 bases between.

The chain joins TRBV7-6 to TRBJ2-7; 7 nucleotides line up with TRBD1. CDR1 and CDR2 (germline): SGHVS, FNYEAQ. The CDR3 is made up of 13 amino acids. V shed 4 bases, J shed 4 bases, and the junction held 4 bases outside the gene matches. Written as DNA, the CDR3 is TGTGCCAGCAGCTCCGGACAGGTATACGAGCAGTACTTC. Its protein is CASSSGQVYEQYF.

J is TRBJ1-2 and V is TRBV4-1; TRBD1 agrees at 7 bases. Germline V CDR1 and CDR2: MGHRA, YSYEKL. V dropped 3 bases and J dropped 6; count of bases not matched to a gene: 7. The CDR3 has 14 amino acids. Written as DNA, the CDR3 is TGCGCCAGCAGCCAGGGAAGGACAGGTGATGGCTACACCTTC. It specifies CASSQGRTGDGYTF.

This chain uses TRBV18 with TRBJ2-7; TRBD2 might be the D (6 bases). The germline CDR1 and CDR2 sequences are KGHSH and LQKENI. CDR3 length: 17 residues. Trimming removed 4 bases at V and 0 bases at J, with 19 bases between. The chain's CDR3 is CASSLGRGAGSSYEQYF. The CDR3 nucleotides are TGTGCCAGCTCACTGGGCCGAGGGGCGGGGAGCTCCTACGAGCAGTACTTC.

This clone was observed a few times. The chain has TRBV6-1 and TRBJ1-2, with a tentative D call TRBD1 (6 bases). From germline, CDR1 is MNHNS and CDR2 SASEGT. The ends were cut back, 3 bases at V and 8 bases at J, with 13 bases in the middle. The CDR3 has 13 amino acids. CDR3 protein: CASSDRTVPGYTF. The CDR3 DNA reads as TGTGCCAGCAGTGACAGGACAGTACCAGGCTACACCTTC.

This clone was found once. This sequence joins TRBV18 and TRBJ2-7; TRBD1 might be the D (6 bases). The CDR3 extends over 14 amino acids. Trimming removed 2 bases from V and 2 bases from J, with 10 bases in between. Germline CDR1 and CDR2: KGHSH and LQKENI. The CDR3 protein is CASSPAGETYEQYF. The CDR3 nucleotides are TGTGCCAGCTCACCAGCAGGGGAGACCTACGAGCAGTACTTC.

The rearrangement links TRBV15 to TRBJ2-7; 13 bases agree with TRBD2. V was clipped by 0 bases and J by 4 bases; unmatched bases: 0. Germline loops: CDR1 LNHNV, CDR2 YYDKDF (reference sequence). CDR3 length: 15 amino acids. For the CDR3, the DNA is TGTGCCACCAGCAGAGAGGGACTAGCGGGGTACGAGCAGTACTTC. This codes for CATSREGLAGYEQYF.

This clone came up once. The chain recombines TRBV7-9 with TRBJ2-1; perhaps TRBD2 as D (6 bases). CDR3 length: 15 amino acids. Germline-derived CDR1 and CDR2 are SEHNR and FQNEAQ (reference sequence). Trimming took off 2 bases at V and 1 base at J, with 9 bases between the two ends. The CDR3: CASSLRGSSYNEQFF. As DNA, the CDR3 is TGTGCCAGCAGCTTACGGGGGTCGTCCTACAATGAGCAGTTCTTC. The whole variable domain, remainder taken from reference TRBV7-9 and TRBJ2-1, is DTGVSQNPRHKITKRGQNVTFRCDPISEHNRLYWYRQTLGQGPEFLTYFQNEAQLEKSRLLSDRFSAERPKGSFSTLEIQRTEQGDSAMYLCASSLRGSSYNEQFFGPGTRLTVL.

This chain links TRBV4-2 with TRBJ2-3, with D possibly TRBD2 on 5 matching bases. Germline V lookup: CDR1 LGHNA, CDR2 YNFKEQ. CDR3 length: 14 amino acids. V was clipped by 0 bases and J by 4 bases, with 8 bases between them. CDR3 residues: CASSQDERPDTQYF. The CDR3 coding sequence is TGTGCCAGCAGCCAAGACGAGCGGCCAGATACGCAGTATTTT.

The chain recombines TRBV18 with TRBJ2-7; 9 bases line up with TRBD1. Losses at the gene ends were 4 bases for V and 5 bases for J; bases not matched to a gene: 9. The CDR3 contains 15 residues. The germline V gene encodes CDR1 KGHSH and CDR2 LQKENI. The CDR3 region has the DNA TGTGCCAGCTCACTTGGGACAGGGAGAGAGGACGAGCAGTACTTC. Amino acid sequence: CASSLGTGREDEQYF.

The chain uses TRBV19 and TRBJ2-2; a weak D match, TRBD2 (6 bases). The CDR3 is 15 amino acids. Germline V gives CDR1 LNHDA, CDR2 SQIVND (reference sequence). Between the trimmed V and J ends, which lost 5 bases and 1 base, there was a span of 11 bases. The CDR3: CASSVHSGNTGELFF. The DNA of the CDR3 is TGTGCCAGTAGTGTGCATAGCGGGAACACCGGGGAGCTGTTTTTT.

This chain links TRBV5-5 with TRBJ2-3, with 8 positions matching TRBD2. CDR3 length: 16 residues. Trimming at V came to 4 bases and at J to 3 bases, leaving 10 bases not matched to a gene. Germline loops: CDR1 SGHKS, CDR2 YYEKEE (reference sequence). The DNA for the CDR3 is TGTGCCAGCAGCCTGGTTGCGGCGGGAGGAACAGATACGCAGTATTTT. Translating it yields CASSLVAAGGTDTQYF.

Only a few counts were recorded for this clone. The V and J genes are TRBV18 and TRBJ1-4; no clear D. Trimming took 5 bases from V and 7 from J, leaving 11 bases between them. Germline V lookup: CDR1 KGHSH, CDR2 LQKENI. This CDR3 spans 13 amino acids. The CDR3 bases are TGTGCCAGCTCAGGCCCGGGTCTTGAAAAACTGTTTTTT. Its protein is CASSGPGLEKLFF.

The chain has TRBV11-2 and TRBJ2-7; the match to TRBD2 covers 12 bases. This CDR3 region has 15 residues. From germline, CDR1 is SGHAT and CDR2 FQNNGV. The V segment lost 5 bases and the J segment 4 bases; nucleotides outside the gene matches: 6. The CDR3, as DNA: TGTGCCAGCAGCCCGCTAGCGGGAGGGTATTACGAGCAGTACTTC. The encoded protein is CASSPLAGGYYEQYF. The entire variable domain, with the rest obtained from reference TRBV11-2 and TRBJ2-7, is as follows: EAGVAQSPRYKIIEKRQSVAFWCNPISGHATLYWYQQILGQGPKLLIQFQNNGVVDDSQLPKDRFSAERLKGVDSTLKIQPAKLEDSAVYLCASSPLAGGYYEQYFGPGTRLTVT.

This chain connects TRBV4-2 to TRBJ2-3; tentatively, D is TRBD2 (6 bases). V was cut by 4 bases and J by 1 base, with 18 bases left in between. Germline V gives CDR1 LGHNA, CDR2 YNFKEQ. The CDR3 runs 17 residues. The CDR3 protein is CASSPSGGGGGTDTQYF. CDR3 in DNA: TGTGCCAGCAGCCCCAGTGGAGGTGGCGGGGGCACAGATACGCAGTATTTT.

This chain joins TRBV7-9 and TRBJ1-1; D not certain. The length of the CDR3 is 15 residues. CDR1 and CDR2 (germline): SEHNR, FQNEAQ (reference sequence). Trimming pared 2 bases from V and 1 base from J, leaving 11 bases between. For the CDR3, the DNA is TGTGCCAGCAGCTTAATTGCAGGAACGAACACTGAAGCTTTCTTT. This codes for CASSLIAGTNTEAFF.

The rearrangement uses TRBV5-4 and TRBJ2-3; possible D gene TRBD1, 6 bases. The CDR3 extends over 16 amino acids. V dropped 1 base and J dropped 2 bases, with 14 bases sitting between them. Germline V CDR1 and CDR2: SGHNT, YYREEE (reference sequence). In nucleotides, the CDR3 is TGTGCCAGCAGCTTGTATCTGACAGGAATCACAGATACGCAGTATTTT. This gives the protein CASSLYLTGITDTQYF.

The CDR3 nucleotides are TGCGCCAGCAGCCCGAGAGACAGAACCTACGAGCAGTACTTC. Translating gives CASSPRDRTYEQYF. V and J are TRBV5-1 and TRBJ2-7; D might be TRBD1 (5 bases). V lost 4 bases to trimming and J lost 2 bases, with 13 bases between them. Germline lookup yields CDR1 SGHRS and CDR2 YFSETQ. The CDR3 extends over 14 amino acids.

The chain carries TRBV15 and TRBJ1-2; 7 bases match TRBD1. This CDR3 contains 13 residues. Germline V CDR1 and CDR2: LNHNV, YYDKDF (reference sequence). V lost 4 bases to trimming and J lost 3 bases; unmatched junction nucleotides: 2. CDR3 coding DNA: TGTGCCACCAGCAATGACAGGGACTATGGCTACACCTTC. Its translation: CATSNDRDYGYTF.

The CDR3 region has the DNA TGTGCCAGCAGTGAAGCGGCACAGATTAAGGGGCCCTACGAGCAGTACTTC. Residues: CASSEAAQIKGPYEQYF. This rearrangement joins TRBV6-1 to TRBJ2-7; maybe TRBD1 (5 bases). This CDR3 comprises 17 residues. The V gene lost 0 bases and the J gene lost 2 bases, with 17 bases spanning the gap. The germline CDR1 and CDR2 sequences are MNHNS and SASEGT.

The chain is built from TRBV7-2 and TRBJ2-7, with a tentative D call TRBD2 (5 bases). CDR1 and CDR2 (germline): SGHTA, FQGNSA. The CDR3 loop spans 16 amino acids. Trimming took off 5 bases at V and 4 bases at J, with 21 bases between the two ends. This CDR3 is CASSPEGSWGVYEQYF. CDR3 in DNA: TGTGCCAGCAGCCCCGAGGGCTCTTGGGGTGTATACGAGCAGTACTTC.

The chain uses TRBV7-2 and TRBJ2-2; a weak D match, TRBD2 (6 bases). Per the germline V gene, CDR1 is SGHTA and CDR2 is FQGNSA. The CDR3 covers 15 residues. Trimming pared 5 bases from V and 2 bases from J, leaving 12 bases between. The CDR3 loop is CASSTTRGNTGELFF. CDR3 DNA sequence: TGTGCCAGCAGCACGACTAGGGGTAACACCGGGGAGCTGTTTTTT.

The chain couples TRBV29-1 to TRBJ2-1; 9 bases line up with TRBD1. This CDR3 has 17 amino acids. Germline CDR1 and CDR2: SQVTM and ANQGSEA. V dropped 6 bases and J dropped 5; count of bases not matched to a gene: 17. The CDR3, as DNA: TGCAGCGTGGGGGGCACTTTAGGACAGGGGATTAACAATGAGCAGTTCTTC. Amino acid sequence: CSVGGTLGQGINNEQFF.

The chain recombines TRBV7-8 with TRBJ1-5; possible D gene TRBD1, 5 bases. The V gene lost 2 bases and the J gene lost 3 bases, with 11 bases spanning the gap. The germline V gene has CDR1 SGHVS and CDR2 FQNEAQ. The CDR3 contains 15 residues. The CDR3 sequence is CASSLSIGANQPQHF. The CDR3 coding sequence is TGTGCCAGCAGCTTAAGTATAGGGGCCAATCAGCCCCAGCATTTT.

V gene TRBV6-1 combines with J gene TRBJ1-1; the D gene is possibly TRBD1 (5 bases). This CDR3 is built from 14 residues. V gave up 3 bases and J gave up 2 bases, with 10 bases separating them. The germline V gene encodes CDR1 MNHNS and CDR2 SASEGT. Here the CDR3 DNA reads TGTGCCAGCAGTGAGACAGCCCGAAACACTGAAGCTTTCTTT. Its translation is CASSETARNTEAFF.